The 6 T cell receptor beta chains below come from one sample, sequenced in a study of blood T cell repertoires in COVID-19. Profiling relied on immunoSEQ multiplex PCR, and the TCRdb table lists in-frame clones only, not all of them. The table records roughly 260,000 clones, about 88% of them present only once. Specimen: peripheral blood. Receptor source: a man aged 60 to 69 who had recovered from COVID-19.

The V call is TRBV2, the J call TRBJ1-2; D is undetermined. CDR1 SNHLY and CDR2 FYNNEI come from the germline V gene. Deletions cut 6 bases from V and 5 bases from J, with 10 bases between. This CDR3 is built from 12 residues. The CDR3 region is CASRLNEYGYTF. CDR3 in DNA: TGTGCCAGCAGACTAAATGAGTATGGCTACACCTTC.

The CDR3 sequence: CAIRVGQGAEAFF. In DNA form, the CDR3 reads TGTGCCATCAGAGTCGGACAGGGTGCTGAAGCTTTCTTT. This rearrangement joins TRBV10-3 to TRBJ1-1; TRBD1 agrees at 8 bases. Germline V gene lookup returns CDR1 ENHRY and CDR2 SYGVKD. Unmatched junction bases numbered 6, after V lost 6 bases and J lost 6 bases. The CDR3 has 13 amino acids.

The chain combines TRBV9 with TRBJ2-2; TRBD2 might be the D (5 bases). The germline gives CDR1 SGDLS, CDR2 YYNGEE. CDR3 length equals 17 residues. The V and J ends lost 4 bases and 2 bases respectively, with 18 bases between them. The CDR3, as DNA: TGTGCCAGCAGCAAAGCCGGAGGCTATGAAAACACCGGGGAGCTGTTTTTT. This translates into CASSKAGGYENTGELFF.

The chain uses TRBV6-5 and TRBJ2-1, with D possibly being TRBD2 (7 bases). This CDR3 is 15 amino acids long. Germline V gene data show CDR1 as MNHEY and CDR2 as SVGAGI. V shed 6 bases and J shed 6 bases, with 18 bases lying between them. The chain's CDR3 is CASRGGLAIGNEQFF. The CDR3 DNA reads as TGTGCCAGCAGGGGGGGGCTAGCGATCGGCAATGAGCAGTTCTTC.

The CDR3 DNA is TGTGCCAGCAGTCTGGACAGGGGGGACGATTCACCCCTCCACTTT. It yields the protein CASSLDRGDDSPLHF. The V gene is TRBV6-4, the J gene TRBJ1-6, with TRBD1 matching over 10 bases. Germline V gives CDR1 MRHNA, CDR2 SNTAGT. V lost 5 bases and J lost 8; bases outside the gene matches: 6. This CDR3 has 15 amino acids.

The CDR3, as DNA: TGTGCCAGCAGCCAAGAGGGTCGGGGTTTCGAGCAGTACTTC. Its protein is CASSQEGRGFEQYF. The rearrangement links TRBV4-2 to TRBJ2-7; D might be TRBD2 (5 bases). The ends were cut back, 0 bases at V and 6 bases at J, with 12 bases in the middle. The germline gives CDR1 LGHNA, CDR2 YNFKEQ. The CDR3 consists of 14 residues.